The TCR beta chain described here comes from a study of blood T cell repertoires in COVID-19 (dated by TCRdb to 2019 to 2021). In the study overall: Samples from collaborators originated in the United States, Italy and Spain and spanned both the acute and convalescent phases of COVID-19. The material from the prospective study consisted of cDNA or gDNA derived from T cells, B-cell-depleted T cells, or PBMCs. Deeply sampled blood TCRbeta repertoires from subjects exposed to, actively infected with, or recovered from COVID-19 were included in the dataset. A freely available public database, intended as a resource for researchers studying the immune response to SARS-CoV-2, is where the repertoires were released. Samples came from the ongoing ImmuneRACE study (first 160 participants) plus 1,254 subjects from 6 global collaborators. A de-identified subject ID, COVID-19 status, age in years and sex were almost always included in the sample metadata. Where HLA class I and class II types were available, the types were taken from metadata supplied by the sample provider, not from assay-based typing. On the study overall, not on this receptor specifically: The amount of clinical and demographic metadata varied by source and participant and was provided uncurated.

The collaborating institutions used their own protocols to collect whole blood in K2EDTA tubes. For TCRbeta analysis, collaborator samples were shipped as frozen whole blood, as isolated PBMCs, or as DNA extracted from either sample type. The immunoSEQ Assay, a bias-controlled multiplex PCR, was used to amplify TCRbeta CDR3 regions from genomic DNA. The study's processing was this. The number of nucleated cells in each sample was estimated from the amplification of reference gene primers within the assay. To quantify the absolute abundance of each unique TCRbeta CDR3 rearrangement, sequence reads were collapsed and filtered. Productive Simpson clonality was computed per sample as the square root of Simpson's diversity index over productive rearrangements. TCRdb re-hosts the immuneACCESS table, in-frame sequences only. Its copies lack some clones; in the studies checked, an unresolved V gene accounts for under half of them, and the cause for the rest is not known. V and J calls and clone size come straight from that table; D and trimming were deduced from the DNA. The sample has about 120,000 clones on record, over 65% of them singletons. The biggest ten clones account for roughly 3.9% of the sample.

For this chain, trimming is 6 bases at the V end and 8 bases at the J end, and the number of junction bases without a gene match is 12. Per the germline V gene, KGHSH is the CDR1 and LQKENI is the CDR2. The CDR3 numbers 16 residues from cysteine through phenylalanine. Only the CDR3 DNA is retained, 48 bases long and in frame from the first base. This clone was recorded once. Its recognized antigen is unknown. The sample holds no much larger clone one base away, and base qualities are not on file. Rearrangement joined TRBV18 to TRBJ2-1; 11 bases in the junction line up with TRBD2. Material for sequencing was peripheral blood. The TCR originated in a man aged 55 to 70 with acute or convalescent COVID-19. The base sequence is TGTGCCAGCTCGCAATTAGCGGGAGGGCCTTCAGATGAGCAGTTCTTC. Translated, it reads CASSQLAGGPSDEQFF.